Following are 14 T cell receptor beta chains from one sample sequenced in a study of blood T cell repertoires in COVID-19. Generated by immunoSEQ multiplex PCR, the TCRdb table keeps only in-frame clones and is missing some. The table includes 60,000 to 75,000 clones, 75% to 90% detected once. Material for sequencing was peripheral blood. All receptors come from a man aged 50 to 60 with active COVID-19.

The chain carries TRBV28 and TRBJ1-1; D gene ambiguous. The germline V gene encodes CDR1 MDHEN and CDR2 SYDVKM. V gave up 6 bases and J gave up 0 bases, with 8 bases separating them. The CDR3 length is 13 residues. The CDR3 coding sequence is TGTGCCAGCAGGACATCAATGAACACTGAAGCTTTCTTT. Translating gives CASRTSMNTEAFF.

V and J are TRBV19 and TRBJ1-2; 9 nucleotides match TRBD1. The trim removed 8 bases at V and 7 bases at J, leaving 8 bases unmatched. Germline V CDR1 and CDR2: LNHDA, SQIVND (reference sequence). This CDR3 is built from 13 residues. CDR3 residues: CASRPDRGGGYTF. CDR3 in DNA: TGTGCCAGTCGACCGGACAGGGGAGGTGGCTACACCTTC.

V usage is TRBV27 and J usage is TRBJ2-7, with D perhaps TRBD2 (5 bases). V dropped 2 bases and J dropped 4 bases, with 15 bases sitting between them. The CDR3 length is 15 residues. Germline V CDR1 and CDR2: MNHEY, SMNVEV (reference sequence). The CDR3, as DNA: TGTGCCAGCAGTTTAAACTGGACTCCTAATTACGAGCAGTACTTC. As protein: CASSLNWTPNYEQYF.

This clone was observed a few times. The rearrangement uses TRBV30 and TRBJ2-1, with D perhaps TRBD2 (6 bases). Trimming took 5 bases from V and 3 from J, leaving 14 bases between them. The CDR3 spans 14 residues. The germline gives CDR1 GTSNPN, CDR2 SVGIG (reference sequence). Written as DNA, the CDR3 is TGTGCCTGGCAGTACGGGAGTCGCTACAATGAGCAGTTCTTC. The encoded protein is CAWQYGSRYNEQFF.

This clone was counted only a few times. V and J are TRBV15 and TRBJ1-3, with TRBD1 matching 9 bases. The CDR3 length is 17 residues. Trimming at V came to 0 bases and at J to 2 bases, leaving 5 bases not matched to a gene. The V gene's germline CDR1 is LNHNV and CDR2 YYDKDF (reference sequence). CDR3 bases: TGTGCCACCAGCAGAGATGTGACAGGGGGACCTGGAAACACCATATATTTT. This translates into CATSRDVTGGPGNTIYF.

This clone was seen a few times. The CDR3 nucleotides are TGTGCCAGCAGCCAAGGCGAGACGGGGGGGACAGCAGGATACTATGGCTACACCTTC. This translates into CASSQGETGGTAGYYGYTF. The chain joins TRBV11-2 to TRBJ1-2; 7 bases map to TRBD1. After removal of 5 bases from V and 3 bases from J, the junction contained 21 bases not matched to a gene. The CDR3 is 19 residues long. Germline lookup yields CDR1 SGHAT and CDR2 FQNNGV.

This clone was seen just once. The chain is built from TRBV7-3 and TRBJ2-5, with D uncertain. V was clipped by 2 bases and J by 1 base, with 5 bases between them. This CDR3 region has 13 residues. The germline V gene encodes CDR1 SGHTA and CDR2 FQGTGA. The CDR3 spells CASSLGRQETQYF. The CDR3 region has the DNA TGTGCCAGCAGCTTAGGCCGCCAAGAGACCCAGTACTTC.

The gene calls are TRBV5-1 and TRBJ2-2; weak D call: TRBD2 (5 bases). Trimming cost V 2 bases and J 4 bases, with 15 bases left between them. The germline CDR1 and CDR2 sequences are SGHRS and YFSETQ. CDR3 size: 16 residues. The CDR3 DNA is TGCGCCAGCAGCTTAAATTCGGGGTCGGGCACCGGGGAGCTGTTTTTT. It encodes CASSLNSGSGTGELFF. The full variable domain, with the rest looked up from reference TRBV5-1 and TRBJ2-2, is KAGVTQTPRYLIKTRGQQVTLSCSPISGHRSVSWYQQTPGQGLQFLFEYFSETQRNKGNFPGRFSGRQFSNSRSEMNVSTLELGDSALYLCASSLNSGSGTGELFFGEGSRLTVL.

The chain recombines TRBV9 with TRBJ2-1, with 14 nucleotides matching TRBD2. This CDR3 spans 17 amino acids. Trimming removed 3 bases from V and 6 bases from J; junction bases left unmatched: 8. Per the germline V gene, CDR1 is SGDLS and CDR2 is YYNGEE. This chain's CDR3 is CASSAGLAGGLPNEQFF. The CDR3 bases are TGTGCCAGCAGCGCTGGACTAGCGGGAGGTCTTCCCAATGAGCAGTTCTTC.

The rearrangement uses TRBV5-5 and TRBJ2-5; 8 nucleotides agree with TRBD1. J was trimmed by 2 bases and V by 4 bases; bases with no gene match: 4. The germline CDR1 and CDR2 sequences are SGHKS and YYEKEE (reference sequence). The CDR3 runs 14 residues. CDR3 amino acids: CASSPRQGQETQYF. CDR3 DNA sequence: TGTGCCAGCAGCCCCAGACAGGGGCAAGAGACCCAGTACTTC. The full variable domain, its missing parts supplied by reference TRBV5-5 and TRBJ2-5, is DAGVTQSPTHLIKTRGQQVTLRCSPISGHKSVSWYQQVLGQGPQFIFQYYEKEERGRGNFPDRFSARQFPNYSSELNVNALLLGDSALYLCASSPRQGQETQYFGPGTRLLVL.

The chain couples TRBV18 to TRBJ1-2, with D tentatively TRBD1 (5 bases). CDR3 size: 17 residues. The ends were cut back, 2 bases at V and 10 bases at J, with 26 bases in the middle. Germline assignment: CDR1 KGHSH and CDR2 LQKENI. The CDR3 coding sequence is TGTGCCAGCTCACCATCTTTGGAGGGTAACCAGGGAGAGTTCTACACCTTC. Encoded protein: CASSPSLEGNQGEFYTF. The whole variable domain, remainder taken from reference TRBV18 and TRBJ1-2, is NAGVMQNPRHLVRRRGQEARLRCSPMKGHSHVYWYRQLPEEGLKFMVYLQKENIIDESGMPKERFSAEFPKEGPSILRIQQVVRGDSAAYFCASSPSLEGNQGEFYTFGSGTRLTVV.

The J gene is TRBJ1-1, the V gene TRBV18, with a weak D call TRBD1 (6 bases). Germline V gives CDR1 KGHSH, CDR2 LQKENI. Trimming left V 5 bases short and J 2 bases short, with 12 bases between. This CDR3 has 14 residues. The CDR3 here is CASSREQGNTEAFF. CDR3 nucleotides: TGTGCCAGCTCAAGGGAACAGGGTAACACTGAAGCTTTCTTT.

This chain links TRBV14 with TRBJ2-3; D is perhaps TRBD2 (5 bases). Germline-derived CDR1 and CDR2 are SGHDN and FVKESK. There are 17 residues in the CDR3. Deletions cut 1 base from V and 4 bases from J, with 18 bases between. CDR3 sequence (DNA): TGTGCCAGCAGCCAAGGCGTGGGTCGAGGGCGAGCAGATACGCAGTATTTT. This translates into CASSQGVGRGRADTQYF.

CDR3 sequence: CASSQSYLPNEKLFF. The CDR3 DNA follows: TGCGCCAGCAGCCAAAGCTACCTCCCTAATGAAAAACTGTTTTTT. The rearrangement joins TRBV4-1 to TRBJ1-4; D uncertain. The V and J ends lost 2 bases and 3 bases respectively, with 10 bases between them. The germline V gene encodes CDR1 MGHRA and CDR2 YSYEKL. The CDR3 consists of 15 residues.